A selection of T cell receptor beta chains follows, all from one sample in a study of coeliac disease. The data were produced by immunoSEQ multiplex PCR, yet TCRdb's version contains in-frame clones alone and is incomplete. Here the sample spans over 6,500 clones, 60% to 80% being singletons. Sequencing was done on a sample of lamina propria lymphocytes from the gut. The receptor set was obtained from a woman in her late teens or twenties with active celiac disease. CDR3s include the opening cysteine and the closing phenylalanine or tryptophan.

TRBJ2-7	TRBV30	CAWTEGLAGGNEQYF
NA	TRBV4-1	CASSQPSGQSAYEQYF
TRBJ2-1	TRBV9	CASSPREKSYNEQFF
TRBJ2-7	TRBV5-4	CARLPLANHSYEQYF
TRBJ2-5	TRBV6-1	CASSELQGETQYF
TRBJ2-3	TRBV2	CANRGLAGASTDTQYF
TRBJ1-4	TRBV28	CASSQAGYPDVVNEKLFF
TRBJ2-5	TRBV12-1	CASSFGRTGSGGLPGETQYF
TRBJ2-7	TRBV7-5	CVRSLARGLAGGLFWKWYEQYF
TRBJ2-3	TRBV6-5	CASSYSTGADTQYF
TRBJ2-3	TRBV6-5	CASSFGTSGSGDTQYF
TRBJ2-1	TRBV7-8	CASSAGWTSTYNEQFF
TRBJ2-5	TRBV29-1	CSAESEESGETQYF
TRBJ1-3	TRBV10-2	CASSGTGHSGNTIYF
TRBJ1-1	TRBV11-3	CASSFGQLNTEAFF
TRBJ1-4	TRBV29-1	CSVRLQGMGNEKLFF
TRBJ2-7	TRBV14	CASSQSPGGWYEQYF
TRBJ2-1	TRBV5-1	CASSTGLAGTIHEQFF
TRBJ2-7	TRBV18	CASSREYEQYF
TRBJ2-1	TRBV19	CASSIDQGVSGREDDNEQFF
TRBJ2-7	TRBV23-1	CASSQNGTGVEGEQYF
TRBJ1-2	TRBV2	CAAGLSMENYGYTF
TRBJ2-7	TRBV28	CASSSIAGNHEQYF
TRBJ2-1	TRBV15	CAAASGAYNEQFF
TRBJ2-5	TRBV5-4	CASSLGLAAQETQYF
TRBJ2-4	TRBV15	CATLLENIQYF
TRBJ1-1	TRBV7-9	CASTKGGTEAFF
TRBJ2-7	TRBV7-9	CASSSRTSYEQYF
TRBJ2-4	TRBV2	CASRKQESKNIQYF
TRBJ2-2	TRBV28	CASQGRERERAGELFF
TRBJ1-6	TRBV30	CAQQPGGNSPLHF
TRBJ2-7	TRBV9	CASSPAGEDYEQYF
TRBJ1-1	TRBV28	CASSLIPSTEAFF
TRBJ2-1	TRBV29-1	CSAGGGQGIGQFF
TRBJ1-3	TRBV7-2	CASSFSGYSGNTIYF
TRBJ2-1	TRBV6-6	CASEADLTPYNEQFF
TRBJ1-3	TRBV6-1	CASSPRGRGGNTIYF
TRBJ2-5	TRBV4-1	CASSHLGQAETQYF